These 25 T cell receptor beta chains were all obtained from the same sample, sequenced in a study of CD8 T cells in Susac syndrome. cDNA came from approximately 0.5 to 1 ug RNA primed by random hexamers. From the immunoSEQ multiplex PCR reads, TCRdb called clonotypes with MiXCR, one entry per CDR3 protein. The table includes approximately 170,000 distinct CDR3 sequences, roughly 95% detected once. The sequencing input was CD4+ T cells from PBMCs. The receptors were gathered from a human donor with multiple sclerosis.

J is TRBJ2-7 and V is TRBV27; D possibly corresponds to TRBD1 (5 bases). CDR3 length: 14 amino acids. V lost 3 bases, J lost 3 bases, and 12 bases lay in between. Germline values: CDR1 MNHEY, CDR2 SMNVEV (reference sequence). CDR3 protein: CASSLRQTNYEQYF. The CDR3 DNA reads TGTGCCAGCAGTTTGCGACAGACAAACTACGAGCAGTACTTC.

The V call is TRBV29-1, the J call TRBJ2-7; TRBD2 is a possible D gene (6 bases). The V end was cut by 6 bases, the J end by 5 bases, with 14 bases between. The CDR3 is made up of 12 amino acids. Germline V gene lookup returns CDR1 SQVTM and CDR2 ANQGSEA. CDR3: CSVGGVSHEQYF. As DNA, the CDR3 is TGCAGCGTGGGAGGAGTTTCCCACGAGCAGTACTTC.

The rearrangement joins TRBV29-1 to TRBJ2-7; TRBD2 agrees at 8 bases. Germline CDR1 is SQVTM and CDR2 is ANQGSEA. Losses at the gene ends were 5 bases for V and 4 bases for J; bases not matched to a gene: 7. This CDR3 comprises 13 residues. CDR3 DNA: TGCAGCGTTCGGCCGGGAGGGGATTACGAGCAGTACTTC. Protein sequence: CSVRPGGDYEQYF.

This clonotype has only one observation. CDR3 bases: TGTGCCAGCACCACCATGGGAGATACGCAGTATTTT. It codes for CASTTMGDTQYF. This chain uses TRBV7-9 with TRBJ2-3; unclear D gene. Trimming left V 7 bases short and J 5 bases short, with 10 bases between. The CDR3 loop spans 12 amino acids. The V gene's germline CDR1 is SEHNR and CDR2 FQNEAQ (reference sequence). Using reference TRBV7-9 and TRBJ2-3 for the parts outside the CDR3, the full variable domain is DTGVSQNPRHKITKRGQNVTFRCDPISEHNRLYWYRQTLGQGPEFLTYFQNEAQLEKSRLLSDRFSAERPKGSFSTLEIQRTEQGDSAMYLCASTTMGDTQYFGPGTRLTVL.

The chain recombines TRBV29-1 with TRBJ1-2; D is uncertain. CDR3 size: 11 residues. With 6 bases removed from V and 3 bases from J, the gap between germline ends came to 8 bases. CDR1 is SQVTM and CDR2 is ANQGSEA in the germline V gene. CDR3 in amino acids: CSVGGDYGYTF. CDR3 coding DNA: TGCAGCGTGGGTGGGGACTATGGCTACACCTTC.

The sample holds one count of this clonotype. V is TRBV6-1 and J is TRBJ2-4, with 11 bases that match TRBD2. V shed 6 bases, J shed 6 bases, and the junction held 13 bases outside the gene matches. The CDR3 totals 17 residues. Germline V gene lookup returns CDR1 MNHNS and CDR2 SASEGT. Written as DNA, the CDR3 is TGTGCCAGCAGCCGGCCTTATAGCGGGAGGGCGGGAAACATTCAGTACTTC. It is translated as CASSRPYSGRAGNIQYF.

The J gene is TRBJ2-2, the V gene TRBV5-1; no reliable D call. CDR3 length: 16 amino acids. Germline CDR1 SGHRS, CDR2 YFSETQ. The V end lost 1 base, the J end lost 3 bases, and 13 bases lay between the germline ends. For the CDR3, the DNA is TGCGCCAGCAGCTTGTGGGCTGATGGGGACACCGGGGAGCTGTTTTTT. This sequence encodes CASSLWADGDTGELFF.

This chain joins TRBV6-2 or TRBV6-3 and TRBJ2-7; TRBD2 matches at 10 bases. Germline trimming cut 8 bases from V and 6 bases from J; bases unmatched to any gene: 13. The CDR3 consists of 15 residues. Looked up from germline, CDR1 is MNHEY and CDR2 is SVGEGT. The CDR3 nucleotides are TGTGCCAGCGAGGGTAGTCTAGCGGGAGACGTCGAGCAGTACTTC. This sequence encodes CASEGSLAGDVEQYF.

The V and J genes are TRBV7-9 and TRBJ2-3; unclear D gene. Trimming stripped 6 bases from V and 3 bases from J, with 10 bases between. This CDR3 contains 13 residues. CDR1 is SEHNR, CDR2 FQNEAQ, per germline (reference sequence). The DNA of the CDR3 is TGTGCCAGCAGGCTGAGAGGTACAGATACGCAGTATTTT. It yields the protein CASRLRGTDTQYF.

The rearrangement links TRBV28 to TRBJ1-2, with D uncertain. CDR3 length: 13 amino acids. V was shortened by 7 bases and J by 2 bases, with 11 bases between the two germline ends. Germline lookup yields CDR1 MDHEN and CDR2 SYDVKM. CDR3 DNA: TGTGCCAGCACTCATACAGTGAACTATGGCTACACCTTC. Translation: CASTHTVNYGYTF.

The J gene is TRBJ1-1, the V gene TRBV5-6, with D hard to call. This CDR3 contains 14 residues. V lost 0 bases, J lost 2 bases, and 8 bases lay in between. The germline V gene encodes CDR1 SGHDT and CDR2 YYEEEE. The CDR3 loop is CASSLAPGNTEAFF. The DNA for the CDR3 is TGTGCCAGCAGCTTGGCCCCGGGAAACACTGAAGCTTTCTTT.

V usage is TRBV5-4 and J usage is TRBJ2-2, with 8 nucleotides matching TRBD2. This CDR3 contains 16 residues. In germline, CDR1 is SGHNT, CDR2 YYREEE (reference sequence). V was clipped by 3 bases and J by 2 bases; unmatched bases: 6. CDR3 bases: TGTGCCAGCAGCTGGTTGACTAGCGCAAACACCGGGGAGCTGTTTTTT. It specifies CASSWLTSANTGELFF. Combining the CDR3 with reference TRBV5-4 and TRBJ2-2 gives the whole variable domain ETGVTQSPTHLIKTRGQQVTLRCSSQSGHNTVSWYQQALGQGPQFIFQYYREEENGRGNFPPRFSGLQFPNYSSELNVNALELDDSALYLCASSWLTSANTGELFFGEGSRLTVL.

The chain is built from TRBV12-3 or TRBV12-4 and TRBJ2-2; weak D call: TRBD2 (6 bases). This CDR3 has 13 residues. Between the trimmed V and J ends, which lost 6 bases and 6 bases, there was a span of 11 bases. CDR3 sequence: CASSGSISGELFF. CDR3 DNA sequence: TGTGCCAGCAGCGGGAGCATCTCCGGGGAGCTGTTTTTT.

The CDR3 sequence: CATSDYPGSGPEAFF. The CDR3 DNA sequence: TGTGCCACCAGTGATTACCCCGGGAGCGGTCCTGAAGCTTTCTTT. This chain links TRBV24-1 with TRBJ1-1, with D hard to call. The CDR3 consists of 15 residues. CDR1 and CDR2 from the germline V gene are KGHDR and SFDVKD. Trimming shortened V by 2 bases and J by 6 bases, and 15 bases separated the two germline ends.

This rearrangement joins TRBV5-8 to TRBJ2-1, with 8 bases lining up with TRBD2. Per germline, CDR1 SGHTS and CDR2 YDEGEE. V trimming: 7 bases; J trimming: 0 bases; junction bases outside the gene matches: 18. There are 19 residues in the CDR3. CDR3 residues: CASRGRFQNLWGSYNEQFF. The DNA of the CDR3 is TGTGCCAGCCGCGGGAGGTTCCAGAATCTATGGGGCTCCTACAATGAGCAGTTCTTC.

CDR3 coding DNA: TGTGCCAGCAGCGTAGAGAGGGGCACAGATACGCAGTATTTT. It is translated as CASSVERGTDTQYF. The chain has TRBV9 and TRBJ2-3, with a tentative D call TRBD2 (5 bases). The germline CDR1 and CDR2 sequences are SGDLS and YYNGEE. The CDR3 spans 14 residues. The V end lost 0 bases, the J end lost 1 base, and 6 bases lay between the germline ends.

This chain uses TRBV14 with TRBJ2-7; D not certain. Trimming stripped 4 bases from V and 4 bases from J, with 5 bases between. Germline loops: CDR1 SGHDN, CDR2 FVKESK. The CDR3 runs to 11 residues. The CDR3 region has the DNA TGTGCCAGCAGCCTTTATTACGAGCAGTACTTC. It yields the protein CASSLYYEQYF.

CDR3 bases: TGTGCCAGCAGCGCCGCCCCCGGAGTCATCTATGGCTACACCTTC. It translates to CASSAAPGVIYGYTF. V is TRBV9 and J is TRBJ1-2; no definite D call. V was shortened by 3 bases and J by 4 bases, with 16 bases between the two germline ends. This CDR3 is built from 15 residues. Looked up from germline, CDR1 is SGDLS and CDR2 is YYNGEE.

This rearrangement joins TRBV4-2 to TRBJ2-2; D is uncertain. The V gene lost 4 bases and the J gene lost 0 bases, with 9 bases spanning the gap. The CDR3 has 15 amino acids. The germline CDR1 and CDR2 sequences are LGHNA and YNFKEQ. The CDR3 sequence is CASSPNSANTGELFF. CDR3 nucleotides: TGTGCCAGCAGCCCGAATTCCGCGAACACCGGGGAGCTGTTTTTT.

The genes are TRBV3-1 and TRBJ2-7; D is possibly TRBD1 (6 bases). CDR3 length: 15 amino acids. Germline CDR1 is LGHDT and CDR2 is YNNKEL (reference sequence). V was pared by 0 bases and J by 3 bases, with 12 bases between. The CDR3 DNA is TGTGCCAGCAGCCAAGATCCTCAGGGGCGCTACGAGCAGTACTTC. The encoded protein is CASSQDPQGRYEQYF.

The chain has TRBV5-8 and TRBJ1-5, with D perhaps TRBD1 (5 bases). The V and J ends lost 3 bases and 7 bases respectively, with 14 bases between them. Germline assignment: CDR1 SGHTS and CDR2 YDEGEE. This CDR3 has 14 amino acids. In nucleotides, the CDR3 is TGTGCCAGCAGCTCCGGCAGGGTGAGGCAGCCCCAGCATTTT. The encoded protein is CASSSGRVRQPQHF. The full variable domain, in which reference TRBV5-8 and TRBJ1-5 provide the parts outside the CDR3, is EAGVTQSPTHLIKTRGQQATLRCSPISGHTSVYWYQQALGLGLQFLLWYDEGEERNRGNFPPRFSGRQFPNYSSELNVNALELEDSALYLCASSSGRVRQPQHFGDGTRLSIL.

This chain links TRBV18 with TRBJ1-2, with D possibly TRBD1 on 6 matching bases. Germline loops: CDR1 KGHSH, CDR2 LQKENI. V gave up 1 base and J gave up 6 bases, with 15 bases separating them. This CDR3 is built from 15 residues. CDR3 in amino acids: CASSPQTGKMDGYTF. The DNA for the CDR3 is TGTGCCAGCTCACCACAAACAGGGAAAATGGATGGCTACACCTTC.

The chain links TRBV29-1 to TRBJ1-1; no definite D call. The V gene's germline CDR1 is SQVTM and CDR2 ANQGSEA. Trimming took 3 bases from V and 3 from J, leaving 8 bases between them. The CDR3 is 12 amino acids. As DNA, the CDR3 is TGCAGCGTTGAGGAGATTTACACTGAAGCTTTCTTT. This gives the protein CSVEEIYTEAFF.

The DNA for the CDR3 is TGCGCCAGCAGCCGTGCGCCCCTAACCGGGACTAGCGGGAACTTCCCCTACGAGCAGTACTTC. Translating gives CASSRAPLTGTSGNFPYEQYF. The chain carries TRBV5-1 and TRBJ2-7; 13 bases line up with TRBD2. J lost 2 bases, V lost 4 bases, and 21 bases had no gene match. CDR3 length: 21 residues. From germline, CDR1 is SGHRS and CDR2 YFSETQ.

This sequence joins TRBV12-3 or TRBV12-4 and TRBJ2-7; D not resolved. This CDR3 has 14 amino acids. V dropped 2 bases and J dropped 2 bases, with 10 bases sitting between them. The CDR3 DNA reads as TGTGCCAGCAGTTTACCCCTCGACCCCTACGAGCAGTACTTC. Translated, it gives CASSLPLDPYEQYF.